Listed below are T cell receptor beta chains from one sample, sequenced in a study of blood T cell repertoires in COVID-19. Clones were sequenced by immunoSEQ multiplex PCR, and TCRdb holds only the in-frame ones, with some missing. The table lists some 300,000 clones, around nine tenths of them singletons. Input material: peripheral blood. These receptors came from a man aged 65 to 79 with acute or convalescent COVID-19. The CDR3 runs from the conserved cysteine through the conserved F or W. D genes are given only for firm matches. Size is stated for part of the rows, as once, few or many counts, or as a class when the clone is expanded.

j_call clone_size v_call d_call cdr3_aa cdr3_nt
TRBJ1-5 NA TRBV28 TRBD1 CASSLPNRGRWEIQPQHF TGTGCCAGCAGCCTCCCCAACAGGGGGCGTTGGGAGATTCAGCCCCAGCATTTT
TRBJ2-7 NA TRBV4-3 NA CASSRVYGGVNWEQYF TGCGCCAGCAGCCGGGTCTATGGGGGCGTAAACTGGGAGCAGTACTTC
TRBJ1-1 few TRBV12-1 NA CASSLRGSEKSNTEAFF TGTGCCAGCAGCCTTAGGGGGAGCGAAAAATCGAACACTGAAGCTTTCTTT
TRBJ2-3 once TRBV7-2 TRBD2 CASSTGLVSTDTQYF TGTGCCAGCAGCACCGGACTAGTGAGCACAGATACGCAGTATTTT
TRBJ1-3 few TRBV2 NA CASIGTPSGSVGF TGTGCCAGCATCGGGACACCCTCGGGATCAGTAGGCTTT
TRBJ2-5 NA TRBV9 NA CASSQGAGTYQETQYF TGTGCCAGCAGCCAAGGGGCGGGGACGTACCAAGAGACCCAGTACTTC
TRBJ1-5 NA TRBV2 NA CASSENLGGRTQPQHF TGTGCCAGCAGTGAAAACCTGGGAGGGAGGACTCAGCCCCAGCATTTT
TRBJ2-7 NA TRBV28 TRBD2 CASSLSLGLAGNEQYF TGTGCCAGCAGTTTATCCCTGGGACTAGCCGGGAACGAGCAGTACTTC
TRBJ2-7 once TRBV24-1 TRBD1 CATSDWDSEQYF TGTGCCACCAGTGATTGGGACAGCGAGCAGTACTTC
TRBJ2-2 NA TRBV5-1 TRBD2 CASSSGGAPYTGELFF TGCGCCAGCAGCAGCGGGGGGGCCCCTTACACCGGGGAGCTGTTTTTT
TRBJ2-7 NA TRBV11-3 TRBD1 CASSLDTGVSYEQYF TGTGCCAGCAGCTTAGATACAGGGGTCAGCTACGAGCAGTACTTC
TRBJ1-2 NA TRBV19 TRBD1 CASRSPGGDYGYTF TGTGCCAGTAGATCGCCAGGGGGAGACTATGGCTACACCTTC
TRBJ2-3 NA TRBV2 NA CASSKQGGTDTQYF TGTGCCAGCAGCAAACAGGGTGGCACAGATACGCAGTATTTT
TRBJ1-2 NA TRBV14 NA CASSQGRAYGYTF TGTGCCAGCAGCCAAGGGAGGGCGTATGGCTACACCTTC
TRBJ2-2 NA TRBV10-3 TRBD2 CATGRGLDTGELFF TGTGCCACCGGGAGGGGTTTGGACACCGGGGAGCTGTTTTTT
TRBJ2-7 NA TRBV2 TRBD1 CASSVGPGQGSYEQYF TGTGCCAGCAGTGTTGGCCCGGGACAGGGGTCCTACGAGCAGTACTTC
TRBJ2-7 NA TRBV9 NA CASSSSPLSSYEQYF TGTGCCAGCAGCTCGAGCCCCCTCTCCTCCTACGAGCAGTACTTC
TRBJ1-5 NA TRBV19 NA CASTVTVKQPQHF TGTGCCAGTACGGTAACAGTTAAGCAGCCCCAGCATTTT
TRBJ1-5 few TRBV5-1 TRBD1 CASSFTGDQPQHF TGCGCCAGCAGCTTTACAGGGGATCAGCCCCAGCATTTT
TRBJ2-3 NA TRBV28 TRBD1 CASSSETGATDTQYF TGTGCCAGCAGTTCTGAAACAGGGGCCACAGATACGCAGTATTTT
TRBJ1-2 few TRBV19 NA CASSISTRRGYTF TGTGCCAGTAGTATTTCAACCCGTCGGGGCTACACCTTC
TRBJ2-1 NA TRBV6-2/TRBV6-3 TRBD2 CASSYSPSGSYNEQFF TGTGCCAGCAGTTACTCTCCTAGCGGGTCCTACAATGAGCAGTTCTTC
TRBJ1-6 NA TRBV5-4 TRBD1 CASSLETGTGSPLHF TGTGCCAGCAGCTTGGAGACAGGGACCGGATCACCCCTCCACTTT
TRBJ1-1 NA TRBV28 NA CASSTLGTPGGNTEAFF TGTGCCAGCAGTACCTTAGGGACTCCCGGGGGGAACACTGAAGCTTTCTTT
TRBJ2-3 NA TRBV4-2 NA CASSQDEARATDTQYF TGTGCCAGCAGCCAAGATGAGGCCAGGGCGACAGATACGCAGTATTTT
TRBJ1-2 NA TRBV28 TRBD1 CAIRTGGYYGYTF TGTGCCATCCGGACAGGGGGATACTATGGCTACACCTTC
TRBJ1-6 NA TRBV5-1 NA CASSLDNAGDSPLHF TGCGCCAGCAGCTTGGATAACGCAGGGGATTCACCCCTCCACTTT
TRBJ2-7 NA TRBV29-1 TRBD1 CSVGVAGGDPYEQYF TGCAGCGTTGGTGTGGCAGGGGGCGACCCCTACGAGCAGTACTTC
TRBJ2-1 NA TRBV10-1 NA CASSGGRSGSSYNEQFF TGCGCCAGCAGCGGCGGCCGGAGCGGAAGCTCCTACAATGAGCAGTTCTTC
TRBJ2-7 once TRBV7-2 TRBD2 CASSLDGLAGTPPEQYF TGTGCCAGCAGCTTAGATGGGCTAGCGGGAACGCCCCCCGAGCAGTACTTC
TRBJ1-2 NA TRBV7-9 TRBD1 CASSIKTGLYGYTF TGTGCCAGCAGCATCAAGACAGGGTTGTATGGCTACACCTTC
TRBJ2-1 few TRBV6-2/TRBV6-3 NA CASSSRGSPPREQFF TGTGCCAGCAGTTCAAGGGGGAGCCCCCCAAGAGAGCAGTTCTTC
TRBJ1-5 NA TRBV7-9 NA CASSGGVGQPQHF TGTGCCAGCAGTGGAGGCGTCGGTCAGCCCCAGCATTTT
TRBJ2-1 NA TRBV4-2 TRBD2 CASSQDLAGATEQFF TGTGCCAGCAGCCAAGACCTAGCGGGAGCTACTGAGCAGTTCTTC
TRBJ2-2 NA TRBV20-1 TRBD1 CSASQGVLDTGELFF TGCAGTGCTAGTCAGGGGGTGCTGGACACCGGGGAGCTGTTTTTT
TRBJ1-2 NA TRBV4-2 NA CASSQETARYGYTF TGTGCCAGCAGCCAAGAGACAGCCCGGTATGGCTACACCTTC
TRBJ1-1 once TRBV5-3 TRBD1 CARSLGQGDTEAFF TGTGCCAGAAGCTTGGGGCAGGGGGACACTGAAGCTTTCTTT
TRBJ2-2 few TRBV15 NA CATTQTYTGELFF TGTGCCACCACCCAAACTTACACCGGGGAGCTGTTTTTT
TRBJ1-4 NA TRBV5-1 TRBD1 CASSSTGAQGEKLFF TGCGCCAGCAGCTCGACAGGGGCGCAGGGTGAAAAACTGTTTTTT
TRBJ2-3 NA TRBV29-1 NA CSVDEWTDTQYF TGCAGCGTTGATGAGTGGACAGATACGCAGTATTTT
TRBJ2-7 once TRBV6-6 TRBD1 CASSYGQGTVYEQYF TGTGCCAGCAGTTACGGACAGGGGACCGTCTACGAGCAGTACTTC
TRBJ2-3 NA TRBV19 NA CASSSQHSTDTQYF TGTGCCAGTAGTTCACAGCATAGCACAGATACGCAGTATTTT
TRBJ2-3 NA TRBV5-1 TRBD2 CASSLALGLAVDTQYF TGCGCCAGCAGCTTGGCCTTGGGACTAGCGGTAGATACGCAGTATTTT
TRBJ2-2 NA TRBV7-9 TRBD1 CASRAGTGRAGELFF TGTGCCAGCAGAGCCGGGACAGGGAGGGCCGGGGAGCTGTTTTTT
TRBJ2-5 NA TRBV6-6 NA CASSYSAIQETQYF TGTGCCAGCAGTTACTCAGCGATTCAAGAGACCCAGTACTTC
TRBJ1-5 once TRBV5-4 TRBD1 CASSKGTGSNQPQHF TGTGCCAGCAGCAAGGGGACAGGGAGCAATCAGCCCCAGCATTTT
TRBJ1-5 NA TRBV19 NA CASSIELVPSGQPQHF TGTGCCAGTAGTATAGAGCTGGTACCCTCAGGTCAGCCCCAGCATTTT